A single sample is the source of the 23 T cell receptor beta chains below, sequenced in a study of graft-versus-host responses after intestinal transplantation. Data came from immunoSEQ multiplex PCR; TCRdb stores just in-frame clones and leaves some out. Of about 25,000 clones listed, 90% to 95% were seen once; the top ten hold around 0.53%. Sequenced material: PBMCs, taken 18 days after transplant. The receptor source for this set is a human patient who received an intestinal transplant, so some T cells may come from the graft donor.

The chain links TRBV9 to TRBJ1-1; D is uncertain. V dropped 2 bases and J dropped 4 bases, with 9 bases sitting between them. Germline CDR1 reads SGDLS; CDR2 reads YYNGEE. The CDR3 totals 13 residues. CDR3 DNA: TGTGCCAGCAGCGTTGGGCAGCTCACTGAAGCTTTCTTT. Amino acids: CASSVGQLTEAFF.

The chain links TRBV4-1 to TRBJ2-7; a possible D gene is TRBD1 (8 bases). The CDR3 consists of 16 residues. V dropped 0 bases and J dropped 2 bases, with 14 bases sitting between them. Germline CDR1 and CDR2: MGHRA and YSYEKL. The CDR3 here is CASSQDTGGDTYEQYF. The CDR3, as DNA: TGCGCCAGCAGCCAAGATACAGGGGGGGATACCTACGAGCAGTACTTC.

The genes are TRBV30 and TRBJ2-5, with 13 bases matching TRBD2. CDR1 is GTSNPN, CDR2 SVGIG, per germline (reference sequence). The CDR3 has 18 amino acids. The V and J ends lost 2 bases and 0 bases, in that order; junction bases with no gene match: 9. The CDR3 loop is CAWSMTGLAGYNQETQYF. The CDR3 DNA sequence: TGTGCCTGGAGTATGACGGGACTAGCGGGATACAACCAAGAGACCCAGTACTTC.

The count of this clone is one. This rearrangement joins TRBV29-1 to TRBJ2-1; TRBD1 is a possible D gene (6 bases). The CDR3 covers 16 residues. Trimming cost V 7 bases and J 9 bases, with 28 bases left between them. CDR1 is SQVTM, CDR2 ANQGSEA, per germline. The CDR3 sequence: CSAVKMDSPLGGEQFF. Written as DNA, the CDR3 is TGCAGCGCTGTAAAGATGGACAGCCCCTTAGGGGGTGAGCAGTTCTTC.

The rearrangement uses TRBV5-1 and TRBJ1-1; TRBD1 is a possible D gene (5 bases). This CDR3 region has 12 residues. Germline assignment: CDR1 SGHRS and CDR2 YFSETQ. Trimming left V 8 bases short and J 7 bases short, with 15 bases between. As DNA, the CDR3 is TGCGCCAGAACAGGTAAAGGTGTTGAAGCTTTCTTT. The encoded protein is CARTGKGVEAFF.

The rearrangement links TRBV9 to TRBJ2-3; tentatively, D is TRBD1 or TRBD2 (5 bases each). Germline V gives CDR1 SGDLS, CDR2 YYNGEE. V gave up 4 bases and J gave up 5 bases, with 20 bases separating them. This CDR3 contains 16 residues. The CDR3: CASSPNLPPGRDTQYF. CDR3 DNA sequence: TGTGCCAGCAGCCCCAATCTCCCCCCGGGGCGAGATACGCAGTATTTT.

The V and J genes are TRBV7-9 and TRBJ1-1; TRBD1 is a possible D gene (6 bases). Germline assignment: CDR1 SEHNR and CDR2 FQNEAQ (reference sequence). Trimming removed 5 bases at V and 0 bases at J, with 13 bases between. The length of the CDR3 is 15 residues. The CDR3, as DNA: TGTGCCAGCAGCAGAGGACAGTTCATGAACACTGAAGCTTTCTTT. It specifies CASSRGQFMNTEAFF.

The chain links TRBV27 to TRBJ2-2, with 8 bases fitting TRBD2. The CDR3 spans 15 residues. Germline V gene lookup returns CDR1 MNHEY and CDR2 SMNVEV (reference sequence). The V segment lost 6 bases and the J segment 5 bases; nucleotides outside the gene matches: 8. The CDR3 region is CASRPAGAVTGELFF. Written as DNA, the CDR3 is TGTGCCAGCAGACCAGCGGGGGCCGTAACCGGGGAGCTGTTTTTT.

CDR3 DNA sequence: TGCGCCAGCAGTTACACCGCCTTCTCCTACGAGCAGTACTTC. Residues: CASSYTAFSYEQYF. The chain has TRBV10-1 and TRBJ2-7; D not certain. The CDR3 is 14 residues long. V was pared by 5 bases and J by 0 bases, with 11 bases between. Germline V gene lookup returns CDR1 WNHNN and CDR2 SYGVQD (reference sequence).

This rearrangement joins TRBV19 to TRBJ1-5; weak D call: TRBD1 (5 bases). CDR3 length: 15 amino acids. The V end was cut by 7 bases, the J end by 3 bases, with 16 bases between. Germline loops: CDR1 LNHDA, CDR2 SQIVND (reference sequence). CDR3 in DNA: TGTGCCAGTACTAGACAGTCCCTCGACAATCAGCCCCAGCATTTT. As protein: CASTRQSLDNQPQHF.

The chain carries TRBV7-2 and TRBJ2-1; 8 bases are shared with TRBD2. CDR1 and CDR2 (germline): SGHTA, FQGNSA. Trimming took 3 bases from V and 6 from J; bases not matched to a gene: 7. The CDR3 runs to 15 residues. This CDR3 is CASSFLSGALNEQFF. The CDR3 nucleotides read TGTGCCAGCAGCTTTCTTAGCGGGGCCCTCAATGAGCAGTTCTTC.

Written as DNA, the CDR3 is TGTGCCAGCAGTGAGCAGGTGAACACTGAAGCTTTCTTT. The encoded protein is CASSEQVNTEAFF. The rearrangement uses TRBV6-4 and TRBJ1-1; D is undetermined. Trimming stripped 3 bases from V and 0 bases from J, with 5 bases between. The CDR3 sequence is 13 residues long. Germline lookup yields CDR1 MRHNA and CDR2 SNTAGT.

V gene TRBV19 combines with J gene TRBJ2-7, with a weak D call TRBD2 (6 bases). Germline CDR1 LNHDA, CDR2 SQIVND (reference sequence). V shed 10 bases and J shed 4 bases, with 11 bases lying between them. The CDR3 runs 11 residues. The CDR3 protein is CATTRGYEQYF. The DNA of the CDR3 is TGTGCCACCACCCGGGGGTACGAGCAGTACTTC.

The J gene is TRBJ2-3, the V gene TRBV7-8; no reliable D call. V was trimmed by 1 base and J by 5 bases, leaving 7 bases between them. Germline CDR1 reads SGHVS; CDR2 reads FQNEAQ. The CDR3 extends over 13 amino acids. DNA of the CDR3: TGTGCCAGCAGCTTAGTGGTCATAGATACGCAGTATTTT. It translates to CASSLVVIDTQYF.

The rearrangement joins TRBV9 to TRBJ2-5; TRBD2 aligns across 14 bases. This CDR3 is built from 18 residues. V lost 3 bases, J lost 2 bases, and 9 bases stayed unmatched. The V gene's germline CDR1 is SGDLS and CDR2 YYNGEE. CDR3 amino acids: CASSAQTSGGAGQETQYF. In DNA, the CDR3 is TGTGCCAGCAGCGCCCAGACTAGCGGGGGGGCCGGACAAGAGACCCAGTACTTC.

This chain connects TRBV6-5 to TRBJ2-7, with D perhaps matching TRBD1 (6 bases). Germline loops: CDR1 MNHEY, CDR2 SVGAGI. Trimming removed 11 bases from V and 6 bases from J, with 23 bases in between. This CDR3 is built from 14 residues. The DNA for the CDR3 is TGTGCCTGCTCCGGAACAGGGATGTCTCTCGAGCAGTACTTC. The encoded protein is CACSGTGMSLEQYF.

V gene TRBV10-3 combines with J gene TRBJ2-5; 8 nucleotides align to TRBD2. This CDR3 spans 15 amino acids. From germline, CDR1 is ENHRY and CDR2 SYGVKD. Trimming cost V 3 bases and J 4 bases; bases outside gene matches: 7. In DNA, the CDR3 is TGTGCCATCAGTGATTTCGGGGGGGCTCGAGAGACCCAGTACTTC. It encodes CAISDFGGARETQYF.

The gene calls are TRBV5-1 and TRBJ1-4; D possibly corresponds to TRBD1 (5 bases). The CDR3 covers 16 residues. The V and J ends lost 4 bases and 7 bases respectively, with 20 bases between them. Germline CDR1 and CDR2: SGHRS and YFSETQ. In DNA form, the CDR3 reads TGCGCCAGCAGCCTTGAGCCCGGGGGTTACAGTGAAAAACTGTTTTTT. This sequence encodes CASSLEPGGYSEKLFF. The full variable domain, in which reference TRBV5-1 and TRBJ1-4 provide the parts outside the CDR3, is KAGVTQTPRYLIKTRGQQVTLSCSPISGHRSVSWYQQTPGQGLQFLFEYFSETQRNKGNFPGRFSGRQFSNSRSEMNVSTLELGDSALYLCASSLEPGGYSEKLFFGSGTQLSVL.

CDR3 sequence (DNA): TGCAGCGTTGAAGAGTCCTACGAGCAGTACTTC. Residues: CSVEESYEQYF. The chain employs TRBV29-1 and TRBJ2-7; unclear D gene. Deletions cut 0 bases from V and 1 base from J, with 1 base between. Germline values: CDR1 SQVTM, CDR2 ANQGSEA. This CDR3 has 11 amino acids.

The chain is built from TRBV19 and TRBJ1-3; D is possibly TRBD1 (5 bases). This CDR3 contains 16 residues. The germline V gene encodes CDR1 LNHDA and CDR2 SQIVND (reference sequence). V gave up 3 bases and J gave up 0 bases, with 12 bases separating them. In nucleotides, the CDR3 is TGTGCCAGTAGTATTTGGGACTCGAACTCTGGAAACACCATATATTTT. Its translation: CASSIWDSNSGNTIYF.

This clone is a singleton in its sample. The chain employs TRBV5-4 and TRBJ1-1; D remains unclear. The CDR3 spans 13 residues. Germline V gives CDR1 SGHNT, CDR2 YYREEE (reference sequence). Trimming shortened V by 0 bases and J by 1 base, and 4 bases separated the two germline ends. In DNA form, the CDR3 reads TGTGCCAGCAGCTTGGAGGAGAACACTGAAGCTTTCTTT. It codes for CASSLEENTEAFF.

The chain combines TRBV2 with TRBJ1-1, with 11 bases lining up with TRBD1. Trimming removed 6 bases from V and 4 bases from J; junction bases left unmatched: 1. The CDR3 is made up of 13 amino acids. In germline, CDR1 is SNHLY, CDR2 FYNNEI. The CDR3 region is CASRGTGGTEAFF. DNA of the CDR3: TGTGCCAGCAGGGGGACAGGGGGCACTGAAGCTTTCTTT.

The chain uses TRBV7-2 and TRBJ2-7; D uncertain. V lost 2 bases and J 2 bases, leaving 7 bases between the germline ends. Germline loops: CDR1 SGHTA, CDR2 FQGNSA. CDR3 length equals 13 residues. The chain's CDR3 is CASSLNLAYEQYF. Here the CDR3 DNA reads TGTGCCAGCAGCTTAAATTTAGCCTACGAGCAGTACTTC.